One T cell receptor beta chain is described in this entry. Its antigen is not yet known. The junction departs from germline at one end; a sequencing error may be responsible. In the germline V gene (reference sequence), CDR1 corresponds to SEHNR and CDR2 to FQNEAQ. The CDR3, cysteine through phenylalanine, is 15 amino acids long. The sequence is cut down to CDR3 DNA, 45 bases in frame from base 1. The AllPrep DNA/RNA mini kit was used to purify genomic DNA and total RNA at the same time from each of the nine to ten tumor samples. OD 260/280 ratios above 1.9 and RNA integrity numbers above 6.5 were observed for all RNA. TCRB libraries were constructed from RNA through three rounds of nested multiplex PCR following a modified ARM-PCR protocol with multiple V-beta primers and a C-beta primer. Starting from approximately 0.49 ug of total RNA, TCRB-specific cDNA was synthesized using ProtoScript II Reverse Transcriptase and a C-beta primer. No unique molecular identifiers were described for the TCRB libraries. In the third PCR, barcodes and adapters were added over approximately 25 cycles with Deep VentR (exo-) polymerase, and the 250-500 bp bands were then gel purified. TCRB libraries were sequenced on an Illumina HiSeq 2500 with 250 bp paired-end reads. The original pipeline was this. The reads were cleaned with Trimmomatic, merged with FLASH and assigned V, D and J segments with MiGEC before being analyzed in VDJtools. Repertoire diversity was quantified with the Shannon-Wiener diversity index calculated using VDJtools. The public reads were reanalyzed by TCRdb: fastp trimming at Q25, MiXCR alignment, in-frame beta chains only. Here each entry gathers all rows of one CDR3 protein and keeps the most common genes and DNA. The authors' filters were not applied to this entry. In all, the sample holds about 32,000 distinct CDR3 sequences, and 61% of those were seen once. The leading ten clones occupy 33% of the sample.

This record belongs to a study of tumor-infiltrating lymphocytes in glioblastoma multiforme (dated by TCRdb to between 2016 and 2019). Regarding the research as a whole: To test whether intratumoral genomic heterogeneity fosters TIL diversity, the study jointly examined somatic mutations, TIL diversity and immune response activity. Study-wide findings and limitations: T cells were not sorted into functional subsets, and such sorting was noted by the authors as a future improvement. Generalizability is limited because the TCR and somatic mutation analysis included only one glioblastoma patient. Clone frequencies may be distorted by RNA-based TCR sequencing because unequal numbers of TCR transcripts are carried by T cells.

Specimen: brain tumor tissue. This sequence originates from a male donor with glioblastoma. Recombination linked TRBV7-9 to TRBJ1-2, and TRBD1 aligns with 9 junction nucleotides. Here is the DNA: TGTGCCAGCAGCCTACGACAGGGGGTTAACTATGACTACACCTTC. It translates to CASSLRQGVNYDYTF. The CDR3, completed at both ends by the reference TRBV7-9 and TRBJ1-2 genes, gives the full variable domain DTGVSQNPRHKITKRGQNVTFRCDPISEHNRLYWYRQTLGQGPEFLTYFQNEAQLEKSRLLSDRFSAERPKGSFSTLEIQRTEQGDSAMYLCASSLRQGVNYDYTFGSGTRLTVV.